What follows describes a single T cell receptor (beta chain). This sample was taken from a study of cytomegalovirus exposure and HLA in healthy donors. This CDR3 has 14 residues. Trimming took 0 bases from V and 1 from J, leaving 7 bases between them. Germline V gene data show CDR1 as SGDLS and CDR2 as YYNGEE. TCRdb keeps only in-frame clones here, not all; method: immunoSEQ multiplex PCR. The sample has about 170,000 clones, 85% to 90% seen once. V gene TRBV9 combines with J gene TRBJ1-1; D gene uncertain. The TCR comes from a man between 18 and 35 years old in good health and CMV-seropositive. The specimen was PBMCs. CDR3 protein: CASSVEYGNTEAFF. CDR3 sequence (DNA): TGTGCCAGCAGCGTAGAATACGGGAACACTGAAGCTTTCTTT. Using reference TRBV9 and TRBJ1-1 for the parts outside the CDR3, the full variable domain is DSGVTQTPKHLITATGQRVTLRCSPRSGDLSVYWYQQSLDQGLQFLIQYYNGEERAKGNILERFSAQQFPDLHSELNLSSLELGDSALYFCASSVEYGNTEAFFGQGTRLTVV.